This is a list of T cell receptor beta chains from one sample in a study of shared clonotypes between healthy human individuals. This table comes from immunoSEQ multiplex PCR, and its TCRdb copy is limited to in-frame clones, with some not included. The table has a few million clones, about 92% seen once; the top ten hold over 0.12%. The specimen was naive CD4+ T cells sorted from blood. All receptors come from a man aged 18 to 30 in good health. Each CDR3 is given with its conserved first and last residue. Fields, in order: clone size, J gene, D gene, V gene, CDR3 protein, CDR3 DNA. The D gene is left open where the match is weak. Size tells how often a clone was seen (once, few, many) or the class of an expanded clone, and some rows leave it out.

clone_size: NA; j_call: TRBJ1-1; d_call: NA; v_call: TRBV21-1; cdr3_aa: CASSKPYRQGSSVEAFF; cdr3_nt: TGTGCCAGCAGCAAACCATACCGACAGGGTTCTTCAGTTGAAGCTTTCTTT
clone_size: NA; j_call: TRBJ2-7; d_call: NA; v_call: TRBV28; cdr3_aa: CASSFPGSSYEQYF; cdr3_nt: TGTGCCAGCAGTTTTCCCGGGAGCTCCTACGAGCAGTACTTC
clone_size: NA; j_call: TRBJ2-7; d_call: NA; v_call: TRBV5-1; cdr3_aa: CASSEPGVDEQYF; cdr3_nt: TGCGCCAGCAGCGAACCCGGCGTGGACGAGCAGTACTTC
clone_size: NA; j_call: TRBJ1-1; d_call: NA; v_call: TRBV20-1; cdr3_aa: CSARLNTEAFF; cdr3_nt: TGCAGTGCTCGGTTAAACACTGAAGCTTTCTTT
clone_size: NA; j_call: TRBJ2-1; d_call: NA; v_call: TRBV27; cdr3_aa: CASSMQGILSNNEQFF; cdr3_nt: TGTGCCAGCAGTATGCAGGGTATCCTTTCAAACAATGAGCAGTTCTTC
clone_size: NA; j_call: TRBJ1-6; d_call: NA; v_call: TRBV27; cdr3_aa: CASTVQGSNSPLHF; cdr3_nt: TGTGCCAGCACCGTACAGGGAAGTAATTCACCCCTCCACTTT
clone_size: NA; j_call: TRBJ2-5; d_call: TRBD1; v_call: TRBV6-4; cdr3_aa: CASSTHRGETQYF; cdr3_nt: TGTGCCAGCAGTACCCACAGGGGAGAGACCCAGTACTTC
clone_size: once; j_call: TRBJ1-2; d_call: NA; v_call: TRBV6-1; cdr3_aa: CASSEALLGAGGYTF; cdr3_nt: TGTGCCAGCAGTGAAGCGCTTCTCGGGGCTGGGGGCTACACCTTC
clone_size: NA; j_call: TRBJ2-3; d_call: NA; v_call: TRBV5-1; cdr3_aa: CASSLDRGMTDTQYF; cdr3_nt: TGCGCCAGCAGCTTGGATAGGGGTATGACAGATACGCAGTATTTT
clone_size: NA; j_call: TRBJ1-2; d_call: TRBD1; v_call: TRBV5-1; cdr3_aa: CASSPRTGDIYGYTF; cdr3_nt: TGCGCCAGCAGCCCGCGGACAGGGGATATCTATGGCTACACCTTC
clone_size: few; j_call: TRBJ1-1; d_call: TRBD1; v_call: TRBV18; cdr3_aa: CASSPLRTGGNTEAFF; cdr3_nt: TGTGCCAGCTCACCACTTCGGACAGGGGGCAACACTGAAGCTTTCTTT
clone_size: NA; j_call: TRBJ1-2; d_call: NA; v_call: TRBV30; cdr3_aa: CAWSAGYGYTF; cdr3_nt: TGTGCCTGGAGTGCGGGCTATGGCTACACCTTC
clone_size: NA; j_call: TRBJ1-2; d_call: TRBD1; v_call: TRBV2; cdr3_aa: CASTTGNRGYTF; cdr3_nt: TGTGCCAGCACGACAGGGAATCGTGGCTACACCTTC
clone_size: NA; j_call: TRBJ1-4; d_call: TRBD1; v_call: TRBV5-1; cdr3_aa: CASSLRQGRTNEKLFF; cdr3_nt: TGCGCCAGCAGCTTACGACAGGGACGGACTAATGAAAAACTGTTTTTT
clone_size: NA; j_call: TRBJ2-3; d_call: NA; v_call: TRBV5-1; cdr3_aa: CASSSPVDTQYF; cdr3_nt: TGCGCCAGCAGCTCCCCAGTAGATACGCAGTATTTT
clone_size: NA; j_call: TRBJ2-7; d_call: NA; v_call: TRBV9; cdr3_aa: CASSPRGLRDDHEQYF; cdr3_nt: TGTGCCAGCAGCCCCCGCGGTTTGCGGGACGACCACGAGCAGTACTTC
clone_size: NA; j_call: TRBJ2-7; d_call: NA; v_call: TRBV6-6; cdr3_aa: CASSYASTYEQYF; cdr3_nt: TGTGCCAGCAGTTACGCCAGCACCTACGAGCAGTACTTC
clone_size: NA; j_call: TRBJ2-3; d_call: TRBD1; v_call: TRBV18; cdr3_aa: CASSPGQGRDTQYF; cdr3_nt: TGTGCCAGCTCACCTGGACAGGGGAGGGATACGCAGTATTTT
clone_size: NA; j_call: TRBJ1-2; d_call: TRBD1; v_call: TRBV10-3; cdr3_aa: CAISDKGGNYGYTF; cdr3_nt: TGTGCCATCAGTGACAAAGGGGGCAACTATGGCTACACCTTC
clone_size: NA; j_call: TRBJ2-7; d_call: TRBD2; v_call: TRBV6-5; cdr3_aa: CASSPLAGGSEQYF; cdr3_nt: TGTGCCAGCAGTCCGTTAGCGGGAGGCTCCGAGCAGTACTTC
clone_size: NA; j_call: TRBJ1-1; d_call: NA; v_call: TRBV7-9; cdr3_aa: CASSSRAAFF; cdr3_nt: TGTGCCAGCAGCTCTCGGGCAGCTTTCTTT
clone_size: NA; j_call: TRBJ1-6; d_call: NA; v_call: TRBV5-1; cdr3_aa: CASSLEPGDNSPLHF; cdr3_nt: TGCGCCAGCAGCTTGGAACCAGGAGACAATTCACCCCTCCACTTT
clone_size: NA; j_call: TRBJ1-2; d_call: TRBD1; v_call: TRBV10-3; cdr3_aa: CAISERDSYGYTF; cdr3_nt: TGTGCCATCAGTGAACGGGACAGCTATGGCTACACCTTC
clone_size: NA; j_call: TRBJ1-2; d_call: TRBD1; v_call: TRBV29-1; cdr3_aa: CSVSGQDYGYTF; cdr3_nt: TGCAGCGTTTCAGGACAGGACTATGGCTACACCTTC
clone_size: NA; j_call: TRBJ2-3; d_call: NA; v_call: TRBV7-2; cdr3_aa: CASSPLRDTQYF; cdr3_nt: TGTGCCAGCAGCCCCCTTAGGGATACGCAGTATTTT
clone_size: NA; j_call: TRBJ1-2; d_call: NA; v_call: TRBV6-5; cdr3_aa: CASGRSAQSTGYTF; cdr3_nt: TGTGCCAGCGGCCGATCGGCCCAATCTACGGGCTACACCTTC
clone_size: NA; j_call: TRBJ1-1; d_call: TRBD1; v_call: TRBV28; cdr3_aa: CASSPTGAHFTEAFF; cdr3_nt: TGTGCCAGCAGTCCAACAGGGGCACACTTCACTGAAGCTTTCTTT
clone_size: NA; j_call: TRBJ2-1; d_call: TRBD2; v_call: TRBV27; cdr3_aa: CASSSLLAGGQGEQFF; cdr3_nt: TGTGCCAGCAGTTCCCTACTAGCGGGGGGGCAGGGTGAGCAGTTCTTC
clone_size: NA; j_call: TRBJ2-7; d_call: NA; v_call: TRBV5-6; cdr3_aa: CASSLADRDSYEQYF; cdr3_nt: TGTGCCAGCAGCTTGGCAGACCGTGACTCCTACGAGCAGTACTTC
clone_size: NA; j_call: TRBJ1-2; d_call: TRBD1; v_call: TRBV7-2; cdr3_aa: CASSPGQGGYGYTF; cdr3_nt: TGTGCCAGCAGCCCGGGACAGGGAGGCTATGGCTACACCTTC
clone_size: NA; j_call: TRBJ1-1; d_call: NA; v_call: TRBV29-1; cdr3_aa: CSVGQAPNTEAFF; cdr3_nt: TGCAGCGTGGGGCAGGCACCGAACACTGAAGCTTTCTTT
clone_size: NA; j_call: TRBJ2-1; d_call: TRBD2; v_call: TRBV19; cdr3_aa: CASSIQQGVGTSGRVMQFF; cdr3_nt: TGTGCCAGTAGTATCCAACAGGGAGTTGGGACTAGCGGGAGGGTAATGCAGTTCTTC
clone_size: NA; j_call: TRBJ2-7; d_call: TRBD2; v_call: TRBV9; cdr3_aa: CASSEGLAGYEQYF; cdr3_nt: TGTGCCAGCAGCGAGGGACTAGCAGGCTACGAGCAGTACTTC
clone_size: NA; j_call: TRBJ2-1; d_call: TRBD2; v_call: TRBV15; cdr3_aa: CATSRERLAGYEQFF; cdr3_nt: TGTGCCACCAGCAGAGAGAGACTAGCGGGATATGAGCAGTTCTTC
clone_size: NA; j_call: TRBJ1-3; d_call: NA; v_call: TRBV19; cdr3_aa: CASSIARGDTIYF; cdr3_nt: TGTGCCAGTAGTATAGCCCGTGGGGACACCATATATTTT
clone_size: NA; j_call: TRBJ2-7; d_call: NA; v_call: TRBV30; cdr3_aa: CASDHSFCPPICEQYF; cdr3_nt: TGTGCCTCTGATCACAGTTTCTGTCCTCCGATCTGCGAGCAGTACTTC
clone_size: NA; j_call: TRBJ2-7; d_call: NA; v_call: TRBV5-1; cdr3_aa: CASSATGPHGYEQYF; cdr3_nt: TGCGCCAGCAGCGCTACCGGACCCCACGGGTACGAGCAGTACTTC
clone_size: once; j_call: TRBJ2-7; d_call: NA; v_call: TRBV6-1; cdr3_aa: CASSKYRVFADEQYF; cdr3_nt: TGTGCCAGCAGTAAATACAGGGTTTTCGCGGACGAGCAGTACTTC
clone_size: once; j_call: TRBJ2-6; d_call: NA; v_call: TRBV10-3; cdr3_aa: CAISEWQSGANVLTF; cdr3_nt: TGTGCCATCAGTGAGTGGCAGTCTGGGGCCAACGTCCTGACTTTC
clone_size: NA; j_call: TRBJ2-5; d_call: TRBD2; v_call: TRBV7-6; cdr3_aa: CASSRTNPGLAGGLGETQYF; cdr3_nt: TGTGCCAGCAGTCGGACCAACCCGGGACTAGCGGGGGGGCTGGGAGAGACCCAGTACTTC
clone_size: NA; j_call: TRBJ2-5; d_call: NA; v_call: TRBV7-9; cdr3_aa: CASSLGAGDQETQYF; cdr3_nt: TGTGCCAGCAGCTTAGGAGCCGGTGACCAAGAGACCCAGTACTTC
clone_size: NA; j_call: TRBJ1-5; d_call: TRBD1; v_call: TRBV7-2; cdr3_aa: CASSLTRQGLSNQPQHF; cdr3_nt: TGTGCCAGCAGTCTAACCCGACAGGGGCTAAGCAATCAGCCCCAGCATTTT
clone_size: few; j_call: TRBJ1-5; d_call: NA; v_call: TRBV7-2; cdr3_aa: CASSPAQGGGQPQHF; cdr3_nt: TGTGCCAGCAGCCCTGCCCAAGGGGGAGGTCAGCCCCAGCATTTT
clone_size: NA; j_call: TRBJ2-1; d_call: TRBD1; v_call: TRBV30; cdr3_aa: CAWRKEDRGYNEQFF; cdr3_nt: TGTGCCTGGAGAAAGGAGGACAGGGGCTACAATGAGCAGTTCTTC
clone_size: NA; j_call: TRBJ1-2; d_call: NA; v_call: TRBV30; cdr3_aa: CAWSVGAGAGYTF; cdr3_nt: TGTGCCTGGAGTGTTGGGGCAGGGGCTGGCTACACCTTC
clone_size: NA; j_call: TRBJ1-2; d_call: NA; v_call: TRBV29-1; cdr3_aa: CSVTSGFYGYTF; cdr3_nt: TGCAGCGTTACCTCAGGGTTCTATGGCTACACCTTC
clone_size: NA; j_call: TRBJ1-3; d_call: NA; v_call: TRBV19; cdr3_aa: CASSRGTGKGNTIYF; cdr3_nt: TGTGCCAGTAGTAGGGGCACAGGGAAAGGGAACACCATATATTTT
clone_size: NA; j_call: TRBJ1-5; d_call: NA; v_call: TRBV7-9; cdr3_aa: CASSLGTVSNQPQHF; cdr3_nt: TGTGCCAGCAGCTTAGGGACGGTCAGCAATCAGCCCCAGCATTTT
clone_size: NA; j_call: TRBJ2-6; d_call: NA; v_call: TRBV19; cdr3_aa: CASRHQGSISGANVLTF; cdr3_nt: TGTGCCAGTAGGCATCAGGGGTCAATTTCTGGGGCCAACGTCCTGACTTTC
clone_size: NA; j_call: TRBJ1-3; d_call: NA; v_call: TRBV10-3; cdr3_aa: CAISWTDSGNTIYF; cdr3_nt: TGTGCCATCTCATGGACCGACTCTGGAAACACCATATATTTT
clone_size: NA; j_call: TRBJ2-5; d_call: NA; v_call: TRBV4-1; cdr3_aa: CASRPTGRETQYF; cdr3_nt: TGCGCCAGCAGGCCTACAGGGAGGGAGACCCAGTACTTC
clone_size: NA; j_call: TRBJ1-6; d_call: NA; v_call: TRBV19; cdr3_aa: CASSMAGYNSPLHF; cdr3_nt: TGTGCCAGTAGTATGGCAGGCTATAATTCACCCCTCCACTTT
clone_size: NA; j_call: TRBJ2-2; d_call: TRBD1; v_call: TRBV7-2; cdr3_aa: CASSLPTGGTGELFF; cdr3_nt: TGTGCCAGCAGCCTACCTACAGGGGGCACCGGGGAGCTGTTTTTT
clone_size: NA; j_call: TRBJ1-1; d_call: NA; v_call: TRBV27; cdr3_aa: CASSNRGGTEAFF; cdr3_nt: TGTGCCAGCAGTAACCGGGGTGGAACTGAAGCTTTCTTT
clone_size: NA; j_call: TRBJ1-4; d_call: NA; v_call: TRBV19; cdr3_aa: CASRAGSIEKLFF; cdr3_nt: TGTGCCAGTCGGGCAGGGTCGATTGAAAAACTGTTTTTT
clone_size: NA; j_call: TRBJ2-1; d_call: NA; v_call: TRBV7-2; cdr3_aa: CASSRSGSSYNEQFF; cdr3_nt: TGTGCCAGCAGCCGTAGCGGAAGCTCCTACAATGAGCAGTTCTTC
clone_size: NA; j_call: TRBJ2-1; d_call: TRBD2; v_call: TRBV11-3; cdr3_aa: CASSLGTGLAGVDEQFF; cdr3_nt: TGTGCCAGCAGCTTGGGTACGGGGCTAGCGGGAGTAGATGAGCAGTTCTTC
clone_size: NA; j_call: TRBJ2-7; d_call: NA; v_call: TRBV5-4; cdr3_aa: CASSLDQLEREQYF; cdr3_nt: TGTGCCAGCAGTTTGGACCAGTTGGAGAGGGAGCAGTACTTC